This T cell receptor beta chain was sequenced during a study of blood T cell repertoires in COVID-19. The overall study: The origin of the acute and convalescent COVID-19 samples was the United States, Italy and Spain. PBMCs, B-cell-depleted T cells, or T cells provided the cDNA or gDNA that made up the material.

Authors' data handling: Quantification of nucleated cells was approximated via reference gene primer amplification. Profiling relied on immunoSEQ multiplex PCR, and the TCRdb table lists in-frame clones only, not all of them. V, J and clone size reflect that table, while D and trimming were determined from the DNA. The sample gives under 30,000 clones, more than 70% of which show up once; roughly 3.9% is in the top ten. The CDR3 consists of 18 residues. Trimming took off 2 bases at V and 0 bases at J, with 18 bases between the two ends. Germline CDR1 is SGHNT and CDR2 is YYREEE (reference sequence). The sample was peripheral blood. The chain has TRBV5-4 and TRBJ2-1, with D possibly TRBD1 on 6 matching bases. This clonotype was sampled from a human donor in a cohort sampled during active COVID-19. The CDR3 reads CASSLRSYRELSYNEQFF. For the CDR3, the DNA is TGTGCCAGCAGCTTACGATCGTACAGGGAACTCTCCTACAATGAGCAGTTCTTC. Together with reference TRBV5-4 and TRBJ2-1, the CDR3 gives the full variable domain: ETGVTQSPTHLIKTRGQQVTLRCSSQSGHNTVSWYQQALGQGPQFIFQYYREEENGRGNFPPRFSGLQFPNYSSELNVNALELDDSALYLCASSLRSYRELSYNEQFFGPGTRLTVL.